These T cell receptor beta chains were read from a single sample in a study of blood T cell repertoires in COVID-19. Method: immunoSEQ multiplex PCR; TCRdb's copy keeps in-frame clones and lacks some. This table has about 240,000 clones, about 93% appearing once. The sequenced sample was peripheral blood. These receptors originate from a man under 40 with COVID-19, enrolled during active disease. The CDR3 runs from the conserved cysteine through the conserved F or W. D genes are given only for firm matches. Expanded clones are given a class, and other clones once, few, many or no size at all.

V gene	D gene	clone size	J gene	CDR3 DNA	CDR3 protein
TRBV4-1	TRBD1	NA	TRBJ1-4	TGCGCCAGCAGCCAAGCGACAGGGCCTAATGAAAAACTGTTTTTT	CASSQATGPNEKLFF
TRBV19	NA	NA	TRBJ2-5	TGTGCCAGTAGTATGCGCATCCAAGAGACCCAGTACTTC	CASSMRIQETQYF
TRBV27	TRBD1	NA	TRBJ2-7	TGTGCCAGCAGTTTAGGACAGGGGTGGTACGAGCAGTACTTC	CASSLGQGWYEQYF
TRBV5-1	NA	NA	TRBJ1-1	TGCGCCAGCAGTTTGAGAAGTCAGGGGTTAGAAGCTTTCTTT	CASSLRSQGLEAFF
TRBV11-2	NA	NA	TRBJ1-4	TGTGCCAGCAGCTTAGTGGGGACTTCAAATGAAAAACTGTTTTTT	CASSLVGTSNEKLFF
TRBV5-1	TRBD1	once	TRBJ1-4	TGCGCCAGCAGCTTAAGGACAGGGATCGAAAAACTGTTTTTT	CASSLRTGIEKLFF
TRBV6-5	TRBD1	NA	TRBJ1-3	TGTGCCAGCAGTTGGACAGGTCTGACTGGCGACACCATATATTTT	CASSWTGLTGDTIYF
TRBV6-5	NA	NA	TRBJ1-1	TGTGCCAGCAGCGGGACTCCCTGGATGAACACTGAAGCTTTCTTT	CASSGTPWMNTEAFF
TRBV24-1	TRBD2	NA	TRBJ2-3	TGTGCCACCAGTGAAGCTAGCGGGGGCACAGATACGCAGTATTTT	CATSEASGGTDTQYF
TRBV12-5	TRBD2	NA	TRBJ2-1	TGTGCTAGTGGTCTAGCGGGGGGGCCTCAGGAGTTCTTC	CASGLAGGPQEFF
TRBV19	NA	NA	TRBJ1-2	TGTGCCAGTAGTATAGATCCGGGGAGCGGTGGGTCGGCTTCAACGGGTGGCTACACCTTC	CASSIDPGSGGSASTGGYTF
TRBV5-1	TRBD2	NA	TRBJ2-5	TGCGCCAGCAGCGCCCCTTCTAGCGGGGGGCACCGGGAGACCCAGTACTTC	CASSAPSSGGHRETQYF
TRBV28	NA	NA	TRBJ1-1	TGTGCCAGCAGGGCTGGGGGGGCCACTGAAGCTTTCTTT	CASRAGGATEAFF